This TCR beta chain originates from a study of control samples from healthy donors and cancer patients. This clone was detected once. The data were produced by immunoSEQ multiplex PCR, yet TCRdb's version contains in-frame clones alone and is incomplete. The data contain about 150,000 clones, around 95% of them singletons. Germline lookup yields CDR1 SGHAT and CDR2 FQNNGV. The length of the CDR3 is 14 residues. V trimming: 5 bases; J trimming: 4 bases; junction bases outside the gene matches: 3. The origin of this receptor is a man between 40 and 49 years old in good health. The sample was blood. The chain is built from TRBV11-2 and TRBJ1-5, with TRBD1 matching 9 bases. The CDR3 DNA is TGTGCCAGCAGCGGAGGACAGGGGAATCAGCCCCAGCATTTT. Its protein product is CASSGGQGNQPQHF.